These 16 T cell receptor beta chains came from one sample sequenced in a study of OX40 agonist ivuxolimab in advanced cancers. Data came from immunoSEQ multiplex PCR; TCRdb stores just in-frame clones and leaves some out. This sample has roughly 53,000 clones, with over 80% found just once. The sample was CD4+ or CD8+ T cells sorted from blood, taken in a trial of the OX40 agonist ivuxolimab. The origin of the receptors is an adult with an advanced solid tumor such as melanoma, head and neck, liver or kidney cancer.

This chain links TRBV7-6 with TRBJ2-1, with 7 nucleotides matching TRBD2. The CDR3 contains 13 residues. Per germline, CDR1 SGHVS and CDR2 FNYEAQ. V was clipped by 1 base and J by 12 bases; unmatched bases: 6. DNA for the CDR3: TGTGCCAGCAGCTTAGGGGGCTCGGGAGGGCAGTTCTTC. Encoded protein: CASSLGGSGGQFF.

The chain has TRBV29-1 and TRBJ1-1; maybe TRBD1 (6 bases). The CDR3 is 12 residues long. V lost 7 bases and J lost 2, with 11 bases in between. CDR1 SQVTM and CDR2 ANQGSEA come from the germline V gene. The CDR3 region is CSADRPNTEAFF. The CDR3 nucleotides are TGCAGCGCGGACAGACCCAACACTGAAGCTTTCTTT.

The CDR3 nucleotides are TGTGCCAGTAGTCCTCGGACAGGGGTTAGGACAGATACGCAGTATTTT. Residues: CASSPRTGVRTDTQYF. The genes are TRBV19 and TRBJ2-3, with 9 nucleotides matching TRBD1. The CDR3 covers 16 residues. Germline V gene data show CDR1 as LNHDA and CDR2 as SQIVND (reference sequence). Trimming took 5 bases from V and 3 from J; bases not matched to a gene: 9. Full variable domain (rest looked up from reference TRBV19 and TRBJ2-3): DGGITQSPKYLFRKEGQNVTLSCEQNLNHDAMYWYRQDPGQGLRLIYYSQIVNDFQKGDIAEGYSVSREKKESFPLTVTSAQKNPTAFYLCASSPRTGVRTDTQYFGPGTRLTVL.

The gene calls are TRBV6-5 and TRBJ1-2; D remains unclear. The CDR3 has 12 amino acids. V was shortened by 0 bases and J by 6 bases, with 5 bases between the two germline ends. The germline V gene encodes CDR1 MNHEY and CDR2 SVGAGI. The CDR3 DNA follows: TGTGCCAGCAGTTACTCGGGGAATGGCTACACCTTC. It encodes CASSYSGNGYTF.

The chain couples TRBV7-3 to TRBJ2-3; D remains unclear. The V end lost 2 bases, the J end lost 2 bases, and 8 bases lay between the germline ends. Germline CDR1 reads SGHTA; CDR2 reads FQGTGA. The CDR3 is made up of 14 amino acids. For the CDR3, the DNA is TGTGCCAGCAGCTTATCAGCTTCCACAGATACGCAGTATTTT. It specifies CASSLSASTDTQYF.

V usage is TRBV10-3 and J usage is TRBJ2-7, with 10 nucleotides matching TRBD2. The CDR3 consists of 14 residues. With V trimmed by 3 bases and J by 12 bases, 11 bases remained unmatched. Germline V gene sequence: CDR1 ENHRY, CDR2 SYGVKD. The CDR3 protein is CAISDRLAGETGYF. DNA for the CDR3: TGTGCCATCAGTGATAGGCTAGCGGGAGAAACTGGGTACTTC.

The rearrangement links TRBV11-1 to TRBJ1-3; D uncertain. The length of the CDR3 is 14 residues. Germline CDR1 is SGHAT and CDR2 is FQDESV (reference sequence). V was clipped by 5 bases and J by 1 base, with 9 bases between them. The CDR3 sequence is CASSRYSSGNTIYF. The CDR3 coding sequence is TGTGCCAGCAGCAGGTACTCTTCTGGAAACACCATATATTTT.

The chain combines TRBV11-3 with TRBJ2-3; D remains unclear. This CDR3 is 13 amino acids long. V shed 5 bases and J shed 1 base, with 7 bases lying between them. In germline, CDR1 is SGHNT, CDR2 YENEEA. Here the CDR3 reads CASSPSRTDTQYF. As DNA, the CDR3 is TGTGCCAGCAGCCCCTCGCGCACAGATACGCAGTATTTT.

This clone was recorded once. The J gene is TRBJ2-2, the V gene TRBV19, with TRBD1 matching over 7 bases. This CDR3 comprises 14 residues. The junction had 1 base not matched to a gene; V was cut back by 2 bases and J by 4 bases. Germline CDR1 and CDR2: LNHDA and SQIVND (reference sequence). CDR3 sequence reads: CASSIYRGTGELFF. CDR3 DNA: TGTGCCAGTAGTATATACAGGGGCACCGGGGAGCTGTTTTTT.

The V gene is TRBV18, the J gene TRBJ2-7; 9 bases map to TRBD1. The CDR3 extends over 15 amino acids. Germline loops: CDR1 KGHSH, CDR2 LQKENI. Trimming cost V 2 bases and J 2 bases; bases outside gene matches: 4. As DNA, the CDR3 is TGTGCCAGCTCACCATTGGACAGGGGACCCTACGAGCAGTACTTC. Its translation is CASSPLDRGPYEQYF.

This clone has only a few counts. This chain joins TRBV2 and TRBJ1-2; 7 bases map to TRBD1. V was pared by 2 bases and J by 6 bases, with 0 bases of the junction left unmatched. CDR1 and CDR2 from the germline V gene are SNHLY and FYNNEI. The CDR3 has 12 residues. The CDR3 is CASSEQGDGYTF. CDR3 DNA: TGTGCCAGCAGTGAACAGGGGGATGGCTACACCTTC.

V is TRBV6-5 and J is TRBJ1-2; D unclear. From germline, CDR1 is MNHEY and CDR2 SVGAGI. The CDR3 is 15 residues long. The V end was cut by 0 bases, the J end by 3 bases, with 11 bases between. The CDR3 bases are TGTGCCAGCAGTTACTCGACCGAGGGTTACTATGGCTACACCTTC. Translation gives CASSYSTEGYYGYTF.

This clone has a single count. CDR3 nucleotides: TGCGCCAGCAGCCAGCCGGACAGGGCACACAATGAGCAGTTCTTC. It is translated as CASSQPDRAHNEQFF. The chain has TRBV4-1 and TRBJ2-1, with 8 bases matching TRBD1. CDR3 length equals 15 residues. Germline V CDR1 and CDR2: MGHRA, YSYEKL. Trimming cost V 3 bases and J 5 bases; bases outside gene matches: 6.

This clone occurred once. The chain links TRBV18 to TRBJ1-1; 9 positions agree with TRBD1. Germline CDR1 and CDR2: KGHSH and LQKENI. The CDR3 loop spans 16 amino acids. The junction had 8 bases not matched to a gene; V was cut back by 2 bases and J by 4 bases. DNA of the CDR3: TGTGCCAGCTCACCAGATTACAGGGGGCGCGGCACTGAAGCTTTCTTT. It translates to CASSPDYRGRGTEAFF.

V gene TRBV6-5 combines with J gene TRBJ2-5; D is perhaps TRBD1 (5 bases). The V gene lost 4 bases and the J gene lost 5 bases, with 11 bases spanning the gap. The CDR3 runs 13 residues. CDR1 is MNHEY and CDR2 is SVGAGI in the germline V gene. The CDR3 region has the DNA TGTGCCAGCAGTTTCCCCAACAGGGAGACCCAGTACTTC. Translated: CASSFPNRETQYF.

The chain couples TRBV7-9 to TRBJ1-2; possible D gene TRBD1, 5 bases. The germline gives CDR1 SEHNR, CDR2 FQNEAQ (reference sequence). The V gene lost 1 base and the J gene lost 8 bases, with 11 bases spanning the gap. This CDR3 is built from 13 residues. CDR3 residues: CASSLVGTGGYTF. The CDR3 region has the DNA TGTGCCAGCAGCTTAGTTGGGACTGGCGGCTACACCTTC.